This TCR beta chain was profiled in a study of T-cell memory formation after mild COVID-19. TCRdb recomputed calls from the 5' RACE reads with MiXCR, one row per CDR3 protein. This sample has some 130,000 distinct CDR3 sequences; 15% to 20% occur once, and the top ten carry approximately 15%. This clonotype came up a few times. This CDR3 has 12 residues. V gave up 3 bases and J gave up 11 bases, with 13 bases separating them. The sequencing sample was made of PBMCs or a T cell subset sorted from them (not recorded which). This rearrangement joins TRBV12-3 or TRBV12-4 to TRBJ1-1; D possibly corresponds to TRBD1 (5 bases). The receptor comes from an adult woman who had mild COVID-19 (a few samples of this study predate the infection). Cell type and time point are not known. The CDR3 loop is CASSFQWGVAFF. Written as DNA, the CDR3 is TGTGCCAGCAGTTTCCAATGGGGGGTGGCTTTCTTT.